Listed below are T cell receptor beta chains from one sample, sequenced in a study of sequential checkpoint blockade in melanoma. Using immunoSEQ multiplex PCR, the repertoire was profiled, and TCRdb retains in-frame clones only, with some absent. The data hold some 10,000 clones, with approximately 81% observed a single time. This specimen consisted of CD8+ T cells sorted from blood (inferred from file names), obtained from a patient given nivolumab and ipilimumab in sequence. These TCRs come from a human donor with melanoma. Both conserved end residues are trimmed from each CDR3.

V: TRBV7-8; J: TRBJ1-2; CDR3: ASSYGQGVMSNYGYT
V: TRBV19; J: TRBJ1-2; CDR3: ASRSGPNGYT
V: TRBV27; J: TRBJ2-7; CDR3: ASSLNRETDEQY
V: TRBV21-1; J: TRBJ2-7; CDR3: ASSKVGRGGEQY
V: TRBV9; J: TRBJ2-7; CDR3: ASSISSASSYEQY
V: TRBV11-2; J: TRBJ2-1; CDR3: ASSLRTAGHEQF
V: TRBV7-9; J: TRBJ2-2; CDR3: ASSFQGRGTGELF
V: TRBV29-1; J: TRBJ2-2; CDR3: SVLGTSFANTGELF
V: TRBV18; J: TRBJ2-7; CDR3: ASSPDSLSEQY
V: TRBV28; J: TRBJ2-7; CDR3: ASSSTSSYEQY
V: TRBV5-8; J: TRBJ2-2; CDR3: ASSQTSGRPSGELF
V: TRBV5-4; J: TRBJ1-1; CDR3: ASSFGRTGAF
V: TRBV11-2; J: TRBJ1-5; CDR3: ASSLGAGEGNQPQH
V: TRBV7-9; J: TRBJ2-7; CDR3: ASGGDRASYEQY
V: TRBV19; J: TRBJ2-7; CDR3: ASSPGTLLYEQY
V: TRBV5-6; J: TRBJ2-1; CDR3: ASSPDGDSSYNEQF
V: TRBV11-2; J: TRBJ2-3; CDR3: ASSSPGGLEDTQY
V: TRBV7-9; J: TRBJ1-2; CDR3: ASSPGGSFGYT
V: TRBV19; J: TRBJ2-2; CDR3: ASSTVARDTGELF
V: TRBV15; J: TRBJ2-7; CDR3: ATTATSGSGSYEQY
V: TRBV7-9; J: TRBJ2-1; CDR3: ASTPGGLGHNEQF
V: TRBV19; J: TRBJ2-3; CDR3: ASSIRGTPTDTQY
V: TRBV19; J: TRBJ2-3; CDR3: ASSIDRETDTQY
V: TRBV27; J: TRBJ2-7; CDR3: ASSLDGESSYEQY
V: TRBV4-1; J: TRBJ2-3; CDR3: ASSQDRGGLDTQY
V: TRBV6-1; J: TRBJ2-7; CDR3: ATNPRDRGTYEQY
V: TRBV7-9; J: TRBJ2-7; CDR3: ASSFGTSGGIYEQY
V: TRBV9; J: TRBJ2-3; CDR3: ASSVLYLDTQY
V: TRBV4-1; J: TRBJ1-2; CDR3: ASSQVRQGAGGYT
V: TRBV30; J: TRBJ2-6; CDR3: AWSGQGSSSGANVLT
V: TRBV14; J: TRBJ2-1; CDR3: ASSQEEGNEQF
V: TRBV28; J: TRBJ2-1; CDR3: ASRDRGSLQF
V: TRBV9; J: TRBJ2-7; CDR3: ASSDPKPIAGTSYEQY
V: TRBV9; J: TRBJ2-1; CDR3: ASSAEDYPNEQF
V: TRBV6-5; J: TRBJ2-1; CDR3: ASSLGAYNEQF
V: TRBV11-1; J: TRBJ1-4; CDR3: ASSHDRGGEKLF
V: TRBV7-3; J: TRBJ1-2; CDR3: ASSPIGRGYGYT
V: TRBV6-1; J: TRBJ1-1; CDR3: ASRTAGGTEAF
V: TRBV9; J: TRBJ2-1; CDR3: ASSVAASAPHEQF
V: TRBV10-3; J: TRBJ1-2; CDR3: ATATSSIYGYT
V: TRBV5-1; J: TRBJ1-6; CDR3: ASSAGQGGNSPLH
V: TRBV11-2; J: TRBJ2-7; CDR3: ASSRGLAGSYEQY
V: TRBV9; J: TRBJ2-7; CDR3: ASSEKGVGEQY
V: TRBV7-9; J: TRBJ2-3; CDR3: AIPGQGSDTQY
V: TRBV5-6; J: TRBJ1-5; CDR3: ASSLRSDQPQH
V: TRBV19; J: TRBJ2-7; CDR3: ASSMAGAGEQY
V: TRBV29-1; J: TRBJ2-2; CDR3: SVEFRGRSGELF
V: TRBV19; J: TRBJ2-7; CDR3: ASSIGQSYYEQY
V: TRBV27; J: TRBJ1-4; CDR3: ASSSLATNEKLF
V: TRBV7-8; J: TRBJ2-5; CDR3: ASSLVSYEQY
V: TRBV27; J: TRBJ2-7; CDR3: ASSYGKGQSEQY
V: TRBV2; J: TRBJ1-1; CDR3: ASIPARAHTEAF
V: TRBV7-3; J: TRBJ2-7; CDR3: ASSQAAPTSYEQY